This T cell receptor beta chain was sequenced during a study of human thymus T cells. General study findings and limits: Seemingly biased V and J gene usage marked thymic and blood repertoires.

Profiled with immunoSEQ multiplex PCR; TCRdb holds only in-frame clones, not every one. The sample includes fewer than 90,000 clones, roughly 97% of them seen just once. Surgeons resected thymus tissue during corrective heart surgery. Worth noting for this clone: Its target is unknown.

Sequencing input: thymus tissue. This TCR was recovered from a boy younger than two with a congenital heart defect but otherwise immunologically healthy.

The CDR3 is CASSLALIAYNEQFF. In nucleotides, the CDR3 is TGTGCCAGCAGCTTAGCCTTGATCGCCTACAATGAGCAGTTCTTC. The chain links TRBV7-9 to TRBJ2-1; D gene unclear. Germline V gene lookup returns CDR1 SEHNR and CDR2 FQNEAQ (reference sequence). The V end lost 0 bases, the J end lost 2 bases, and 8 bases lay between the germline ends. The CDR3 length is 15 residues.